Following are 10 T cell receptor beta chains from one sample sequenced in a study of vaccination and CD4 T cells after COVID-19. Cultured CD4+ T-cell DNA underwent Oncomine TCR Beta short-read sequencing. From the PCR reads, TCRdb called clonotypes with MiXCR, one entry per CDR3 protein. Of 14,000 to 15,000 distinct CDR3 sequences listed, about 46% are singletons. As for treatment: approximately nine-day PBMC culture with coronavirus spike peptide pools or control peptides (ViraFEST assay). Antigens of these TCRs are unknown. Sequenced: CD4+ T cells from blood, cultured in vitro. The origin of the receptors is a human donor who had recovered from COVID-19.

This chain connects TRBV6-2 or TRBV6-3 to TRBJ1-1; possible D gene TRBD1, 5 bases. Germline V gene lookup returns CDR1 MNHEY and CDR2 SVGEGT. The V end was cut by 2 bases, the J end by 0 bases, with 13 bases between. CDR3 length: 16 residues. CDR3 nucleotides: TGTGCCAGCAGTTACCTGGCAGGGACGATGAACACTGAAGCTTTCTTT. Translation: CASSYLAGTMNTEAFF.

V gene TRBV11-3 combines with J gene TRBJ2-7; 8 bases align to TRBD2. V lost 5 bases to trimming and J lost 7 bases; unmatched junction nucleotides: 7. In germline, CDR1 is SGHNT, CDR2 YENEEA. The CDR3 runs 13 residues. As DNA, the CDR3 is TGTGCCAGCAGCCCCGGACTAGCATCGGAGCAGTACTTC. Translated: CASSPGLASEQYF.

The sample holds a few counts of this clonotype. The chain joins TRBV20-1 to TRBJ1-1; D not resolved. V lost 0 bases and J 8 bases, leaving 13 bases between the germline ends. Looked up from germline, CDR1 is DFQATT and CDR2 is SNEGSKA (reference sequence). This CDR3 contains 13 residues. In DNA form, the CDR3 reads TGCAGTGCTAGAGATCCGGAACGATTCGAAGCTTTCTTT. Translated, it gives CSARDPERFEAFF.

This clonotype was recorded a few times. The V gene is TRBV28, the J gene TRBJ1-1; TRBD1 matches 9 bases. CDR1 is MDHEN, CDR2 SYDVKM, per germline. J gave up 0 bases and V 1 base, and 12 bases lay outside the gene matches. CDR3 length: 19 residues. The CDR3 nucleotides are TGTGCCAGCAGTTTATCGTATGGGACAGGGCGATTCATGAACACTGAAGCTTTCTTT. Protein sequence: CASSLSYGTGRFMNTEAFF.

The chain joins TRBV27 to TRBJ2-5; the match to TRBD1 covers 10 bases. The CDR3 length is 15 residues. Germline V lookup: CDR1 MNHEY, CDR2 SMNVEV (reference sequence). V lost 6 bases and J lost 5; bases outside the gene matches: 9. CDR3 sequence reads: CASRDRDRGSETQYF. Written as DNA, the CDR3 is TGTGCCAGCAGGGACCGGGACAGGGGATCCGAGACCCAGTACTTC.

In its sample, this clonotype was seen a few times. The V and J genes are TRBV7-3 and TRBJ2-1; TRBD2 agrees at 8 bases. The trim removed 4 bases at V and 10 bases at J, leaving 15 bases unmatched. Germline V gene data show CDR1 as SGHTA and CDR2 as FQGTGA. This CDR3 is built from 16 residues. In nucleotides, the CDR3 is TGTGCCAGCAGCTCCCAAGGACCGGGAGGGCCTGGGGAGCAGTTCTTC. Translated: CASSSQGPGGPGEQFF.

The V and J genes are TRBV30 and TRBJ1-2, with no clear D. Between the trimmed V and J ends, which lost 2 bases and 5 bases, there was a span of 9 bases. Germline V CDR1 and CDR2: GTSNPN, SVGIG (reference sequence). The CDR3 contains 12 residues. The CDR3: CAWSPGIYGYTF. The CDR3 nucleotides are TGTGCCTGGAGTCCTGGGATTTATGGCTACACCTTC.

The rearrangement links TRBV20-1 to TRBJ1-2; D remains unclear. The CDR3 is made up of 12 amino acids. Trimming removed 6 bases from V and 7 bases from J, with 15 bases in between. Germline V gene lookup returns CDR1 DFQATT and CDR2 SNEGSKA (reference sequence). The CDR3 coding sequence is TGCAGTGCCCCTGGGAGCGGCTCTGGCTACACCTTC. It translates to CSAPGSGSGYTF.

A few counts support this clonotype. The V gene is TRBV7-6, the J gene TRBJ2-3, with D tentatively TRBD2 (7 bases). This CDR3 comprises 17 residues. The V gene's germline CDR1 is SGHVS and CDR2 FNYEAQ. The ends were cut back, 5 bases at V and 0 bases at J, with 18 bases in the middle. For the CDR3, the DNA is TGTGCCAGCAGCCGCCGACTGGCGGGGGCTAGCACAGATACGCAGTATTTT. It codes for CASSRRLAGASTDTQYF.

This clonotype has more than one count but fewer than ten. The DNA of the CDR3 is TGTGCCAGCAGTGAATTGGGACAGGGATATCAGCCCCAGCATTTT. This sequence encodes CASSELGQGYQPQHF. The chain employs TRBV2 and TRBJ1-5, with TRBD1 matching over 9 bases. The V and J ends lost 2 bases and 5 bases, in that order; junction bases with no gene match: 4. The CDR3 extends over 15 amino acids. The V gene's germline CDR1 is SNHLY and CDR2 FYNNEI. The full variable domain, in which reference TRBV2 and TRBJ1-5 provide the parts outside the CDR3, is EPEVTQTPSHQVTQMGQEVILRCVPISNHLYFYWYRQILGQKVEFLVSFYNNEISEKSEIFDDQFSVERPDGSNFTLKIRSTKLEDSAMYFCASSELGQGYQPQHFGDGTRLSIL.